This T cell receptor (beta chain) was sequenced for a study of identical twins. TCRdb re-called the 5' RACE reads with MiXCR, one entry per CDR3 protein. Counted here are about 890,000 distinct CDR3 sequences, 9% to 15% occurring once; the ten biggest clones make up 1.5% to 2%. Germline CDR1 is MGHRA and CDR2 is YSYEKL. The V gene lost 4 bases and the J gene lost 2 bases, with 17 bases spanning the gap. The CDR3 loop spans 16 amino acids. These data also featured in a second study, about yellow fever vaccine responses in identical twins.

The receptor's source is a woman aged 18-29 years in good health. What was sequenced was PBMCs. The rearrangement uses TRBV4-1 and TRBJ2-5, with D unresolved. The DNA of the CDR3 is TGCGCCAGCAGCCGGACCAAGGCTAACTTGCAAGAGACCCAGTACTTC. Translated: CASSRTKANLQETQYF.